These 9 T cell receptor beta chains originate from one sample sequenced in a study of cytomegalovirus exposure and HLA in healthy donors. 60 Vbeta and 13 Jbeta primers were used in PCR. Here immunoSEQ multiplex PCR was the method, and the copy in TCRdb shows in-frame clones only, minus some. In the table there are some 99,000 clones, about 80% of which are singletons. Sequenced sample: PBMCs. The receptor set was obtained from a man aged 35 to 55 in good health and CMV-seronegative.

This clone was counted between two and nine times. The rearrangement links TRBV19 to TRBJ2-2, with 10 bases aligning to TRBD2. Losses at the gene ends were 5 bases for V and 7 bases for J; bases not matched to a gene: 10. Germline CDR1 LNHDA, CDR2 SQIVND (reference sequence). The CDR3 has 16 amino acids. CDR3 DNA sequence: TGTGCCAGTAGTCAAAGCGGGGGGGCCCCGGGCGGGGAGCTGTTTTTT. Translation gives CASSQSGGAPGGELFF.

V usage is TRBV5-1 and J usage is TRBJ2-6, with D unresolved. The germline CDR1 and CDR2 sequences are SGHRS and YFSETQ. The CDR3 length is 14 residues. V was shortened by 0 bases and J by 1 base, with 2 bases between the two germline ends. The CDR3 is CASSLASGANVLTF. CDR3 DNA sequence: TGCGCCAGCAGCTTGGCGTCTGGGGCCAACGTCCTGACTTTC.

The chain combines TRBV7-9 with TRBJ1-1, with D perhaps TRBD1 (6 bases). V was shortened by 6 bases and J by 2 bases, with 10 bases between the two germline ends. This CDR3 has 13 amino acids. Germline V lookup: CDR1 SEHNR, CDR2 FQNEAQ (reference sequence). CDR3 sequence reads: CASRIQGNTEAFF. The CDR3 bases are TGTGCCAGCAGAATACAGGGCAACACTGAAGCTTTCTTT.

The chain has TRBV2 and TRBJ2-7, with D tentatively TRBD2 (6 bases). Per the germline V gene, CDR1 is SNHLY and CDR2 is FYNNEI. This CDR3 spans 11 amino acids. The V end lost 8 bases, the J end lost 5 bases, and 10 bases lay between the germline ends. The CDR3 is CASGLLNEQYF. CDR3 nucleotides: TGTGCCAGCGGACTACTGAACGAGCAGTACTTC. Full variable domain (remainder filled in from reference TRBV2 and TRBJ2-7): EPEVTQTPSHQVTQMGQEVILRCVPISNHLYFYWYRQILGQKVEFLVSFYNNEISEKSEIFDDQFSVERPDGSNFTLKIRSTKLEDSAMYFCASGLLNEQYFGPGTRLTVT.

The genes are TRBV7-2 and TRBJ2-1; D is perhaps TRBD1 (6 bases). The V and J ends lost 4 bases and 4 bases respectively, with 17 bases between them. Germline V gene data show CDR1 as SGHTA and CDR2 as FQGNSA. The CDR3 totals 16 residues. In nucleotides, the CDR3 is TGTGCCAGCAGCTCCCAGGGGTCTGGGTATTACAATGAGCAGTTCTTC. This translates into CASSSQGSGYYNEQFF.

This clone was found once. The chain has TRBV27 and TRBJ1-2; 7 nucleotides match TRBD1. J gave up 1 base and V 2 bases, and 4 bases lay outside the gene matches. The CDR3 consists of 15 residues. Germline V gives CDR1 MNHEY, CDR2 SMNVEV (reference sequence). The CDR3 is CASSLRGQVNYGYTF. The DNA for the CDR3 is TGTGCCAGCAGTTTAAGAGGACAGGTTAACTATGGCTACACCTTC.

The chain is built from TRBV2 and TRBJ1-5, with a possible D match to TRBD1 (6 bases). The CDR3 length is 14 residues. Per the germline V gene, CDR1 is SNHLY and CDR2 is FYNNEI. V lost 5 bases, J lost 5 bases, and 13 bases lay in between. CDR3 coding DNA: TGTGCCAGCAGTAACAACAGGGTGGATCAGCCCCAGCATTTT. It codes for CASSNNRVDQPQHF.

The gene calls are TRBV4-3 and TRBJ1-6; D unresolved. Trimming stripped 3 bases from V and 8 bases from J, with 14 bases between. The germline V gene has CDR1 LGHNA and CDR2 YSLEER. The CDR3 runs to 15 residues. The CDR3 here is CASSHLVHLDSPLHF. CDR3 nucleotides: TGCGCCAGCAGCCACTTAGTCCATCTAGATTCACCCCTCCACTTT.

V and J are TRBV18 and TRBJ2-3; weak D call: TRBD1 (5 bases). The CDR3 is 16 residues long. Germline assignment: CDR1 KGHSH and CDR2 LQKENI. V was shortened by 0 bases and J by 1 base, with 11 bases between the two germline ends. The CDR3 protein is CASSPPGIGGTDTQYF. The CDR3 nucleotides read TGTGCCAGCTCACCACCGGGGATAGGGGGCACAGATACGCAGTATTTT.